This passage covers 20 T cell receptor beta chains from one sample sequenced in a study of T cell responses to AZD1222 COVID-19 vaccine. Profiling relied on immunoSEQ multiplex PCR, and the TCRdb table lists in-frame clones only, not all of them. The sample lists tens of thousands of clones, approximately 90% seen once, with 5.4% in the top ten. Sample: peripheral blood, taken 28 days after the second AZD1222 dose. The receptor set was obtained from an adult who received the AZD1222 COVID-19 vaccine.

The V and J genes are TRBV28 and TRBJ1-3, with a possible D match to TRBD1 (5 bases). Germline V gene sequence: CDR1 MDHEN, CDR2 SYDVKM. V shed 8 bases and J shed 2 bases, with 16 bases lying between them. There are 15 residues in the CDR3. Here the CDR3 DNA reads TGTGCCAGCGTACTGGGAGGGGAAACTGGAAACACCATATATTTT. Its protein is CASVLGGETGNTIYF.

This clone was observed a few times. In this CDR3 the conserved last residue, phenylalanine or tryptophan, is missing, so a read error is likely. The DNA is omitted, as the CDR3 cannot be located on it reliably, and the CDR3 follows TCRdb's listing. This rearrangement joins TRBV12-3 or TRBV12-4 to TRBJ1-1. Both ends counted, the CDR3 spans 13 residues. CDR3 region: CASSPGSVHSPFL.

The CDR3 reads CASSRWTSGAETQYF. Here the CDR3 DNA reads TGTGCCAGCAGTCGGTGGACTAGCGGGGCTGAGACCCAGTACTTC. J is TRBJ2-5 and V is TRBV2, with 12 bases matching TRBD2. Unmatched junction bases numbered 6, after V lost 5 bases and J lost 5 bases. This CDR3 is built from 15 residues. Germline V gene sequence: CDR1 SNHLY, CDR2 FYNNEI.

The chain employs TRBV6-5 and TRBJ1-4; tentative D call: TRBD1 (6 bases). The CDR3 runs 15 residues. Trimming cost V 2 bases and J 5 bases, with 12 bases left between them. The germline CDR1 and CDR2 sequences are MNHEY and SVGAGI. CDR3 nucleotide sequence: TGTGCCAGCAGTTACAGGGGGACCTCCAATGAAAAACTGTTTTTT. Residues: CASSYRGTSNEKLFF.

Here the CDR3 reads CASSRDRGQDIQYF. Here the CDR3 DNA reads TGCGCCAGCAGCCGGGACAGGGGGCAGGACATTCAGTACTTC. This rearrangement joins TRBV5-1 to TRBJ2-4, with 12 positions matching TRBD1. Germline V gene lookup returns CDR1 SGHRS and CDR2 YFSETQ. This CDR3 has 14 amino acids. V dropped 4 bases and J dropped 8; count of bases not matched to a gene: 4.

The V gene is TRBV19, the J gene TRBJ1-1, with D unresolved. Germline values: CDR1 LNHDA, CDR2 SQIVND (reference sequence). V lost 9 bases, J lost 1 base, and 15 bases lay in between. This CDR3 contains 14 residues. CDR3 in DNA: TGTGCCAGCCAGCCTGGACCGCGGAACACTGAAGCTTTCTTT. Its translation is CASQPGPRNTEAFF.

The chain joins TRBV5-4 to TRBJ2-6, with unresolved D. The germline V and J ends were trimmed by 1 base and 0 bases, with 8 bases remaining between them. Looked up from germline, CDR1 is SGHNT and CDR2 is YYREEE (reference sequence). The CDR3 sequence is 16 residues long. CDR3 coding DNA: TGTGCCAGCAGCTTGCTTAGTGGCTCTGGGGCCAACGTCCTGACTTTC. It codes for CASSLLSGSGANVLTF.

This clone was seen once. The chain recombines TRBV9 with TRBJ1-6; D is uncertain. Looked up from germline, CDR1 is SGDLS and CDR2 is YYNGEE. The CDR3 loop spans 15 amino acids. V was cut by 3 bases and J by 1 base, with 8 bases left in between. CDR3 residues: CASSDAGSYNSPLHF. The CDR3 nucleotides read TGTGCCAGCAGCGACGCTGGATCCTATAATTCACCCCTCCACTTT. Based on the CDR3 plus reference TRBV9 and TRBJ1-6, the full variable domain is DSGVTQTPKHLITATGQRVTLRCSPRSGDLSVYWYQQSLDQGLQFLIQYYNGEERAKGNILERFSAQQFPDLHSELNLSSLELGDSALYFCASSDAGSYNSPLHFGNGTRLTVT.

The gene calls are TRBV2 and TRBJ2-2; 7 bases are shared with TRBD2. The V gene end was trimmed by 2 bases and the J gene end by 4 bases; junction bases not matched to a gene: 4. The CDR3 has 15 amino acids. Germline-derived CDR1 and CDR2 are SNHLY and FYNNEI. The CDR3 protein is CASSELGLLTGELFF. Here the CDR3 DNA reads TGTGCCAGCAGTGAATTGGGACTACTCACCGGGGAGCTGTTTTTT.

This chain links TRBV19 with TRBJ1-5; 10 bases fit TRBD1. Germline V gene sequence: CDR1 LNHDA, CDR2 SQIVND (reference sequence). After removal of 5 bases from V and 5 bases from J, the junction contained 9 bases not matched to a gene. This CDR3 comprises 16 residues. DNA for the CDR3: TGTGCCAGTAGTCGCCTGGGACAGGGGAGCCATCAGCCCCAGCATTTT. The encoded protein is CASSRLGQGSHQPQHF. Looking up the rest from reference TRBV19 and TRBJ1-5 gives the full variable domain: DGGITQSPKYLFRKEGQNVTLSCEQNLNHDAMYWYRQDPGQGLRLIYYSQIVNDFQKGDIAEGYSVSREKKESFPLTVTSAQKNPTAFYLCASSRLGQGSHQPQHFGDGTRLSIL.

The sample holds one count of this clone. CDR3 protein: CASSSQGVSNQPQHF. CDR3 DNA: TGTGCCAGCAGTTCACAGGGGGTAAGCAATCAGCCCCAGCATTTT. The chain joins TRBV6-6 to TRBJ1-5; 8 bases align to TRBD1. Per the germline V gene, CDR1 is MNHNY and CDR2 is SVGAGI (reference sequence). After removal of 4 bases from V and 1 base from J, the junction contained 3 bases not matched to a gene. This CDR3 has 15 amino acids.

The V call is TRBV6-5, the J call TRBJ1-1, with no clear D. V was trimmed by 5 bases and J by 1 base, leaving 8 bases between them. CDR3 length: 13 residues. Germline V CDR1 and CDR2: MNHEY, SVGAGI. The CDR3 bases are TGTGCCAGCAGTACAACACAGAACACTGAAGCTTTCTTT. It encodes CASSTTQNTEAFF.

The gene calls are TRBV18 and TRBJ1-1, with D hard to call. The V gene's germline CDR1 is KGHSH and CDR2 LQKENI. Trimming took off 3 bases at V and 2 bases at J, with 16 bases between the two ends. The CDR3 sequence is 16 residues long. The CDR3 bases are TGTGCCAGCTCACCCATAGTTCGGACGGCTAACACTGAAGCTTTCTTT. Residues: CASSPIVRTANTEAFF.

This chain joins TRBV7-9 and TRBJ1-3; 7 bases are a match to TRBD1. Trimming at V came to 7 bases and at J to 4 bases, leaving 10 bases not matched to a gene. Germline CDR1 and CDR2: SEHNR and FQNEAQ (reference sequence). The CDR3 sequence is 15 residues long. The CDR3 loop reads CASTSWTGFGNTIYF. The DNA for the CDR3 is TGTGCCAGCACATCCTGGACAGGCTTCGGAAACACCATATATTTT.

This chain connects TRBV19 to TRBJ1-5, with 7 positions matching TRBD1. The germline gives CDR1 LNHDA, CDR2 SQIVND (reference sequence). Trimming cost V 4 bases and J 7 bases; bases outside gene matches: 7. The CDR3 has 14 amino acids. The CDR3, as DNA: TGTGCCAGTAGTACAGACAGGGAGAGACAGCCCCAGCATTTT. This codes for CASSTDRERQPQHF.

V and J are TRBV28 and TRBJ1-1; perhaps TRBD1 as D (5 bases). Germline V gene lookup returns CDR1 MDHEN and CDR2 SYDVKM. This CDR3 comprises 15 residues. V gave up 4 bases and J gave up 2 bases, with 14 bases separating them. CDR3 residues: CASSSEGRGNTEAFF. The DNA of the CDR3 is TGTGCCAGCAGTTCCGAAGGGAGGGGTAACACTGAAGCTTTCTTT.

The V gene is TRBV5-4, the J gene TRBJ2-5; D call uncertain. Germline V gene sequence: CDR1 SGHNT, CDR2 YYREEE (reference sequence). The CDR3 sequence is 11 residues long. Trimming cost V 2 bases and J 5 bases, with 4 bases left between them. The CDR3 coding sequence is TGTGCCAGCAGCTTTTTCGAGACCCAGTACTTC. Translated: CASSFFETQYF.

CDR3 region: CSVGLAGGYNEQFF. CDR3 DNA sequence: TGCAGCGTCGGACTAGCGGGGGGCTACAATGAGCAGTTCTTC. J is TRBJ2-1 and V is TRBV29-1, with 14 bases identical to TRBD2. The CDR3 is made up of 14 amino acids. Germline V gene lookup returns CDR1 SQVTM and CDR2 ANQGSEA. The V and J ends lost 6 bases and 3 bases, in that order; junction bases with no gene match: 1.

This chain's CDR3 is CASSTRRRTSYEQYF. The CDR3 DNA is TGTGCCAGCAGCACTAGACGCCGGACATCCTACGAGCAGTACTTC. The J gene is TRBJ2-7, the V gene TRBV6-2 or TRBV6-3; D is possibly TRBD1 or TRBD2 (5 bases each). The CDR3 contains 15 residues. Trimming took off 6 bases at V and 1 base at J, with 16 bases between the two ends. Looked up from germline, CDR1 is MNHEY and CDR2 is SVGEGT.

V is TRBV9 and J is TRBJ2-2; TRBD2 matches 10 bases. This CDR3 spans 15 amino acids. J lost 7 bases, V lost 1 base, and 4 bases had no gene match. Germline values: CDR1 SGDLS, CDR2 YYNGEE. CDR3 nucleotides: TGTGCCAGCAGCGTAACTAGCGGGGAGGGCGGGGAGCTGTTTTTT. Its translation is CASSVTSGEGGELFF.